This is a list of T cell receptor beta chains from one sample in a study of CD8 T cells in Susac syndrome. TCRdb redid the calling of the immunoSEQ multiplex PCR reads with MiXCR, one entry per CDR3 protein. The sample lists around 140,000 distinct CDR3 sequences, 94% occurring once. The specimen sequenced was CD4+ T cells from PBMCs. These receptors were obtained from a human donor in good health. Both conserved end residues are part of each CDR3. D genes are given only for firm matches. For some rows the clone size is stated as once, few or many, or as a class when expanded; others skip it.

V gene	clone size	D gene	J gene	CDR3 DNA	CDR3 protein
TRBV3-1	once	-	TRBJ2-5	TGTGCCAGCAGCCAAGAAACAGTAGCTTCGGAGACCCAGTACTTC	CASSQETVASETQYF
TRBV30	-	TRBD1	TRBJ2-2	TGTGCCACTTCCCGGGACAGGGCACGCACCGGGGAGCTGTTTTTT	CATSRDRARTGELFF
TRBV5-6	-	-	TRBJ1-4	TGTGCCAGCAGCTTAAGGTGGGGAAAACTGTTTTTT	CASSLRWGKLFF
TRBV18	once	-	TRBJ2-3	TGTGCCAGCTCACCCTGGGGAGCCACAGATACGCAGTATTTT	CASSPWGATDTQYF
TRBV20-1	-	TRBD1	TRBJ1-1	TGCAGTGCGACGGGACAGGGGAACACTGAAGCTTTCTTT	CSATGQGNTEAFF
TRBV5-4	-	TRBD1	TRBJ2-3	TGTGCCAGCAGCTTCGACAGGGGGCCTCGTACAGATACGCAGTATTTT	CASSFDRGPRTDTQYF
TRBV7-9	-	-	TRBJ2-3	TGTGCCAGCAGCTTAGCAGCAACAGATACGCAGTATTTT	CASSLAATDTQYF
TRBV5-8	-	-	TRBJ2-6	TGTGCCAGCAGCTCAATCCAGGTATCTGGGGCCAACGTCCTGACTTTC	CASSSIQVSGANVLTF
TRBV4-1	-	-	TRBJ2-3	TGCGCCAGCAGCCAGGTCCTAGATACGCAGTATTTT	CASSQVLDTQYF
TRBV12-3/TRBV12-4	once	-	TRBJ1-5	TGTGCCAGCAGCGCTTTCAGGAACAATCAGCCCCAGCATTTT	CASSAFRNNQPQHF
TRBV10-3	-	-	TRBJ2-6	TGTGCCATCAGTGAGTCGGGGACATCTTTTAGCTCTGGGGCCAACGTCCTGACTTTC	CAISESGTSFSSGANVLTF
TRBV30	-	TRBD1	TRBJ1-5	TGTGCCTGGAGTGCCCGGGACAGGGCACTAGGGAGCAATCAGCCCCAGCATTTT	CAWSARDRALGSNQPQHF
TRBV4-2	-	-	TRBJ1-2	TGTGCCAGCAGCCAAGGAGGAGGGGTCGCCTATGGCTACACCTTC	CASSQGGGVAYGYTF
TRBV9	once	TRBD2	TRBJ2-5	TGTGCCAGCAGCGGCCGGACTAGCGGGAATCAAGAGACCCAGTACTTC	CASSGRTSGNQETQYF
TRBV27	-	-	TRBJ2-1	TGTGCCAGCAGTTTGAGGGGGGGCCATGAGCAGTTCTTC	CASSLRGGHEQFF
TRBV12-3/TRBV12-4	-	-	TRBJ2-7	TGTGCCAGCAGTTCGCTAGGGGGGCAGTACTTC	CASSSLGGQYF
TRBV6-5	-	-	TRBJ1-2	TGTGCCAGCAGACCCCCGGGGACGGGTGGCTACACCTTC	CASRPPGTGGYTF
TRBV20-1	-	-	TRBJ1-1	TGCAGTGCTAGAGATCAATCGGGGAACACTGAAGCTTTCTTT	CSARDQSGNTEAFF
TRBV18	-	TRBD1	TRBJ1-2	TGTGCCAGCTCATCCGTGGACAGGGGCTATGGCTACACCTTC	CASSSVDRGYGYTF
TRBV11-2	-	TRBD1	TRBJ2-2	TGTGCCAGCAGCCCAGACAGGGCCGGGGAGCTGTTTTTT	CASSPDRAGELFF
TRBV7-9	-	TRBD1	TRBJ2-1	TGTGCCAGCAGCATGATTTGGGACAGGGTGTACTACAATGAGCAGTTCTTC	CASSMIWDRVYYNEQFF
TRBV10-3	-	-	TRBJ2-1	TGTGCCATCAGTGGGTTTGGGTATGATGAGCAGTTCTTC	CAISGFGYDEQFF
TRBV5-6	-	TRBD2	TRBJ2-1	TGTGCCAGCAGCTTCCGGACTAGCGGGAGAAACCATGAGCAGTTCTTC	CASSFRTSGRNHEQFF
TRBV7-9	-	-	TRBJ2-2	TGTGCCAGCAGCCAGCAAGGACCTTTAGGGACCGGGGAGCTGTTTTTT	CASSQQGPLGTGELFF
TRBV29-1	-	-	TRBJ2-3	TGCAGCGTTGAAAGTAGTGGGGGCTATAGCACAGATACGCAGTATTTT	CSVESSGGYSTDTQYF
TRBV28	-	TRBD2	TRBJ2-5	TGTGCCAGCAGCTTAGCGGGAGGGCCCCCCCGGCTAGAGACCCAGTACTTC	CASSLAGGPPRLETQYF